These 2 T cell receptor beta chains came from one sample sequenced in a study of spatial heterogeneity in lung cancer. TCRdb re-analysed the 5' RACE reads in MiXCR, keeping a single row per CDR3 protein. The table includes more than 10,000 distinct CDR3 sequences, approximately 15% detected once. These receptors have no identified antigens. General study findings and limits: Mutation tallies in tumors tracked expanded intratumoral alpha and beta TCR counts.

Indicated time point: sample taken at primary tumor resection. Sequenced material: lung tumor tissue, taken at surgery. The origin of the receptors is a male donor with early-stage non-small cell lung cancer.

This clonotype was recorded many times. This chain links TRBV20-1 with TRBJ1-5; 8 nucleotides agree with TRBD1. Germline loops: CDR1 DFQATT, CDR2 SNEGSKA (reference sequence). The CDR3 loop spans 15 amino acids. V dropped 0 bases and J dropped 4; count of bases not matched to a gene: 5. The CDR3: CSAREPGGENQPQHF. The CDR3 DNA reads TGCAGTGCTAGAGAACCAGGGGGCGAGAATCAGCCCCAGCATTTT.

This clonotype came up many times. Here the CDR3 reads CASSFPGEKLFF. As DNA, the CDR3 is TGTGCCAGCAGCTTTCCGGGAGAAAAACTGTTTTTT. The rearrangement uses TRBV7-9 and TRBJ1-4; D unresolved. The length of the CDR3 is 12 residues. The V end was cut by 3 bases, the J end by 8 bases, with 7 bases between. CDR1 SEHNR and CDR2 FQNEAQ come from the germline V gene (reference sequence).